The 27 T cell receptor beta chains presented below share a single source sample, sequenced in a study of T-cell memory formation after mild COVID-19. Using its own MiXCR run on the 5' RACE reads, TCRdb lists one record per CDR3 protein. Among hundreds of thousands of distinct CDR3 sequences listed, less than 25% were seen once. The sequenced sample was PBMCs or a T cell subset sorted from them (not recorded which). These receptors originate from an adult woman who had mild COVID-19 (a few samples of this study predate the infection). Cell type and time point are not known.

In this sample, this clonotype turned up a few times. The chain uses TRBV20-1 and TRBJ2-2; D could derive from TRBD1 or TRBD2 (5 bases each). The CDR3 has 12 amino acids. Trimming cost V 6 bases and J 6 bases, with 11 bases left between them. CDR1 and CDR2 (germline): DFQATT, SNEGSKA (reference sequence). The CDR3 loop is CSAPGSPGELFF. CDR3 DNA sequence: TGCAGTGCCCCAGGGAGTCCCGGGGAGCTGTTTTTT.

The chain joins TRBV14 to TRBJ2-5, with D possibly TRBD2 on 5 matching bases. Between the trimmed V and J ends, which lost 2 bases and 5 bases, there was a span of 18 bases. Germline CDR1 SGHDN, CDR2 FVKESK. The CDR3 loop spans 16 amino acids. The CDR3 region has the DNA TGTGCCAGCAGCCAACCCGGTGACGGGGTGTTTGAGACCCAGTACTTC. Translation gives CASSQPGDGVFETQYF.

This clonotype was recorded a few times. CDR3 nucleotide sequence: TGTGCCAGCAGGCGCTCAAGGGACTCCAGCCCTCAGCAGTACTTC. Its translation is CASRRSRDSSPQQYF. The chain carries TRBV27 and TRBJ2-7; perhaps TRBD2 as D (6 bases). This CDR3 has 15 residues. Per germline, CDR1 MNHEY and CDR2 SMNVEV (reference sequence). Between the trimmed V and J ends, which lost 6 bases and 8 bases, there was a span of 23 bases.

The chain links TRBV4-1 to TRBJ2-7; D is unclear. This CDR3 comprises 12 residues. CDR1 and CDR2 (germline): MGHRA, YSYEKL. V dropped 3 bases and J dropped 7 bases, with 10 bases sitting between them. The CDR3 nucleotides are TGCGCCAGCAGCCAGCGATCCGGAGAGCAGTACTTC. Its protein product is CASSQRSGEQYF.

The chain's CDR3 is CSSSDRANYGYTF. Written as DNA, the CDR3 is TGCAGCTCTTCGGACAGGGCTAACTATGGCTACACCTTC. The chain combines TRBV29-1 with TRBJ1-2, with 8 bases identical to TRBD1. The CDR3 is 13 residues long. With V trimmed by 8 bases and J by 0 bases, 5 bases remained unmatched. The germline V gene has CDR1 SQVTM and CDR2 ANQGSEA.

The V gene is TRBV7-6, the J gene TRBJ2-7; D not resolved. The germline V and J ends were trimmed by 5 bases and 2 bases, with 10 bases remaining between them. The length of the CDR3 is 13 residues. CDR1 and CDR2 from the germline V gene are SGHVS and FNYEAQ. In DNA, the CDR3 is TGTGCCAGCAGCCCGTCGGGTCCCTACGAGCAGTACTTC. This codes for CASSPSGPYEQYF.

The chain employs TRBV14 and TRBJ1-2, with 7 nucleotides matching TRBD1. Trimming cost V 0 bases and J 9 bases; bases outside gene matches: 10. This CDR3 has 15 residues. Germline CDR1 SGHDN, CDR2 FVKESK. For the CDR3, the DNA is TGTGCCAGCAGCCAAGACCGGTTAGACAGGGTGCGCTACACCTTC. As protein: CASSQDRLDRVRYTF.

V and J are TRBV24-1 and TRBJ2-7; D gene ambiguous. In germline, CDR1 is KGHDR, CDR2 SFDVKD. The CDR3 runs 11 residues. V shed 1 base and J shed 3 bases, with 0 bases lying between them. CDR3 protein: CATSDFYEQYF. In DNA, the CDR3 is TGTGCCACCAGTGATTTCTACGAGCAGTACTTC.

The rearrangement links TRBV20-1 to TRBJ2-7; 12 bases are shared with TRBD1. CDR3 size: 14 residues. J gave up 7 bases and V 2 bases, and 6 bases lay outside the gene matches. Germline lookup yields CDR1 DFQATT and CDR2 SNEGSKA (reference sequence). For the CDR3, the DNA is TGCAGTGCTAGATCGGGACAGGGGGCTGGGGAGCAGTACTTC. The encoded protein is CSARSGQGAGEQYF.

The chain uses TRBV12-3 or TRBV12-4 and TRBJ1-5; 7 bases agree with TRBD1. This CDR3 region has 13 residues. V lost 6 bases to trimming and J lost 2 bases; unmatched junction nucleotides: 1. The CDR3: CASSTGGNQPQHF. DNA for the CDR3: TGTGCCAGCAGCACAGGGGGCAATCAGCCCCAGCATTTT.

Concerning this clonotype itself: This sequence may be a read error, since a much larger clone differs from it by one base. The chain couples TRBV19 to TRBJ1-5, with D possibly matching TRBD1 (6 bases). With 4 bases removed from V and 5 bases from J, the gap between germline ends came to 12 bases. The germline gives CDR1 LNHDA, CDR2 SQIVND (reference sequence). CDR3 length: 14 residues. The CDR3 nucleotides read TGTGCCAGTAGTAAGGACAGCGTTTATCAGCCCCAGCATTTT. The encoded protein is CASSKDSVYQPQHF.

The chain is built from TRBV7-2 and TRBJ1-4; D gene unclear. The germline CDR1 and CDR2 sequences are SGHTA and FQGNSA. The ends were cut back, 4 bases at V and 6 bases at J, with 15 bases in the middle. The CDR3 extends over 15 amino acids. CDR3 DNA: TGTGCCAGCAGCTATCTGGGGTCTTGGGATGAAAAACTGTTTTTT. Residues: CASSYLGSWDEKLFF.

In nucleotides, the CDR3 is TGTGCCAGCAGCTTTAGCGGGAAGACCTACGAGCAGTACTTC. Protein sequence: CASSFSGKTYEQYF. The chain employs TRBV11-1 and TRBJ2-7, with 8 bases that match TRBD2. There are 14 residues in the CDR3. Germline V lookup: CDR1 SGHAT, CDR2 FQDESV (reference sequence). V was clipped by 3 bases and J by 2 bases; unmatched bases: 3.

This clonotype occurred once. V and J are TRBV4-1 and TRBJ2-5; D is unclear. CDR3 length: 14 amino acids. Germline V gene data show CDR1 as MGHRA and CDR2 as YSYEKL. Trimming cost V 4 bases and J 5 bases, with 14 bases left between them. The DNA of the CDR3 is TGCGCCAGCAGCCGCTACTCTGTGGGGGAGACCCAGTACTTC. Translation gives CASSRYSVGETQYF.

This rearrangement joins TRBV12-3 or TRBV12-4 to TRBJ1-1, with D tentatively TRBD1 (6 bases). The V gene lost 6 bases and the J gene lost 1 base, with 21 bases spanning the gap. The CDR3 is made up of 17 amino acids. This CDR3 is CASSRPAGQGPNTEAFF. The CDR3 DNA sequence: TGTGCCAGCAGCCGCCCGGCTGGGCAGGGGCCGAACACTGAAGCTTTCTTT.

The rearrangement uses TRBV5-6 and TRBJ2-7, with 7 bases matching TRBD1. With V trimmed by 4 bases and J by 0 bases, 16 bases remained unmatched. Germline V CDR1 and CDR2: SGHDT, YYEEEE. The CDR3 sequence is 18 residues long. For the CDR3, the DNA is TGTGCCAGCAGCGCCATGACAGGAGACAGGGCCGTCTCCTACGAGCAGTACTTC. Translated, it gives CASSAMTGDRAVSYEQYF. Supplemented by reference TRBV5-6 and TRBJ2-7, the full variable domain reads DAGVTQSPTHLIKTRGQQVTLRCSPKSGHDTVSWYQQALGQGPQFIFQYYEEEERQRGNFPDRFSGHQFPNYSSELNVNALLLGDSALYLCASSAMTGDRAVSYEQYFGPGTRLTVT.

The chain combines TRBV18 with TRBJ2-5; 7 bases line up with TRBD1. With 1 base clipped from V and 4 bases from J, the junction kept 3 bases outside the gene matches. Germline V gives CDR1 KGHSH, CDR2 LQKENI. CDR3 length: 14 residues. The CDR3 sequence is CASSPLNRGETQYF. CDR3 bases: TGTGCCAGCTCACCACTTAACAGGGGAGAGACCCAGTACTTC.

This clonotype was recorded a few times. The chain links TRBV20-1 to TRBJ1-5; TRBD1 matches 7 bases. The CDR3 is 16 amino acids. V lost 6 bases and J lost 2; bases outside the gene matches: 13. Germline-derived CDR1 and CDR2 are DFQATT and SNEGSKA (reference sequence). The CDR3 here is CSAPGGGTGGNQPQHF. Written as DNA, the CDR3 is TGCAGTGCCCCAGGTGGGGGTACAGGGGGCAATCAGCCCCAGCATTTT.

This clonotype was found a few times. The chain recombines TRBV20-1 with TRBJ2-7; D remains ambiguous. V lost 1 base, J lost 0 bases, and 10 bases lay in between. Per the germline V gene, CDR1 is DFQATT and CDR2 is SNEGSKA (reference sequence). This CDR3 region has 14 residues. The DNA for the CDR3 is TGCAGTGCTAGAGGACCGTCGAGCTCCTACGAGCAGTACTTC. Translated: CSARGPSSSYEQYF.

The gene calls are TRBV7-9 and TRBJ1-2; the D gene is possibly TRBD1 (6 bases). The CDR3 extends over 15 amino acids. Trimming took off 1 base at V and 2 bases at J, with 11 bases between the two ends. Germline loops: CDR1 SEHNR, CDR2 FQNEAQ (reference sequence). CDR3 bases: TGTGCCAGCAGCTTAGAGGGGGAGCCGAACTATGGCTACACCTTC. It yields the protein CASSLEGEPNYGYTF.

In this sample, this clonotype turned up a few times. The chain has TRBV5-1 and TRBJ1-2; 10 nucleotides line up with TRBD1. The germline gives CDR1 SGHRS, CDR2 YFSETQ. V gave up 3 bases and J gave up 4 bases; unmatched junction bases: 3. The CDR3 spans 14 residues. The CDR3 sequence: CASSWGQGSYGYTF. DNA of the CDR3: TGCGCCAGCAGCTGGGGACAGGGGAGCTATGGCTACACCTTC.

The chain carries TRBV9 and TRBJ2-1, with 8 bases lining up with TRBD1. Germline-derived CDR1 and CDR2 are SGDLS and YYNGEE. The CDR3 loop spans 15 amino acids. Germline trimming cut 4 bases from V and 3 bases from J; bases unmatched to any gene: 6. The CDR3 DNA reads as TGTGCCAGCAGCCAACAGGGGGGCGGCTACAATGAGCAGTTCTTC. This gives the protein CASSQQGGGYNEQFF.

The chain has TRBV10-3 and TRBJ2-7, with TRBD1 matching 7 bases. Germline V CDR1 and CDR2: ENHRY, SYGVKD. The V and J ends lost 4 bases and 3 bases, in that order; junction bases with no gene match: 6. CDR3 size: 14 residues. CDR3 DNA: TGTGCCATCAGTGGTATAGGGGGCAGCTACGAGCAGTACTTC. This gives the protein CAISGIGGSYEQYF.

This clonotype was recorded at least ten times. The germline gene is not matched at one end of the junction; a read error may be the cause. V is TRBV10-3 and J is TRBJ2-3; D not certain. The CDR3 covers 13 residues. The germline V gene encodes CDR1 ENHRY and CDR2 SYGVKD. The CDR3 loop is CAISEPPQDPQYF. The CDR3, as DNA: TGTGCCATCAGTGAGCCCCCTCAAGATCCGCAGTATTTT.

This clonotype was detected many times. The chain is built from TRBV5-1 and TRBJ2-7; TRBD2 matches at 10 bases. Germline V lookup: CDR1 SGHRS, CDR2 YFSETQ. The ends lost 0 bases at V and 3 bases at J; junction bases unmatched: 6. There are 16 residues in the CDR3. The CDR3 coding sequence is TGCGCCAGCAGCTTGGGGGGGACTAGCGCCCACTACGAGCAGTACTTC. Its translation: CASSLGGTSAHYEQYF. Variable domain in full (rest from reference TRBV5-1 and TRBJ2-7): KAGVTQTPRYLIKTRGQQVTLSCSPISGHRSVSWYQQTPGQGLQFLFEYFSETQRNKGNFPGRFSGRQFSNSRSEMNVSTLELGDSALYLCASSLGGTSAHYEQYFGPGTRLTVT.

There are a few counts of this clonotype. V is TRBV6-6 and J is TRBJ2-3; D might be TRBD1 (6 bases). Germline loops: CDR1 MNHNY, CDR2 SVGAGI (reference sequence). This CDR3 contains 15 residues. Trimming stripped 7 bases from V and 1 base from J, with 15 bases between. DNA for the CDR3: TGTGCCAGCACCTCCGGGACACCTCGCACAGATACGCAGTATTTT. Translating gives CASTSGTPRTDTQYF.

The gene calls are TRBV6-5 and TRBJ1-1; D possibly corresponds to TRBD1 (5 bases). The V and J ends lost 1 base and 6 bases respectively, with 9 bases between them. There are 13 residues in the CDR3. Germline V CDR1 and CDR2: MNHEY, SVGAGI. The CDR3 DNA follows: TGTGCCAGCAGTTACTTTCCGGGGGCTGAAGCTTTCTTT. Translation: CASSYFPGAEAFF.